This entry concerns a single T cell receptor beta chain. V gave up 1 base and J gave up 3 bases; unmatched junction bases: 6. Per germline, CDR1 SGHTA and CDR2 FQGNSA. This CDR3 region has 15 residues. Described treatment: over 15 received Ad26.COV2.S at low or high dose, single or two shots; 5 received placebo; per-sample allocation not given. Sampling was done on day 63 after the first vaccine or placebo injection. An adult of 18-55 years in Boston served as donor. This entry comes from a study of Ad26.COV2.S vaccination and SARS-CoV-2 variants. Clones were sequenced by immunoSEQ multiplex PCR, and TCRdb holds only the in-frame ones, with some missing. There are a few hundred thousand clones in the sample; around 87% occur only once, and about 3% lies in the top ten.

Material: peripheral blood, obtained in a trial of Ad26.COV2.S vaccine versus placebo. This receptor was obtained from a person between 18 and 65 years old who received the Ad26.COV2.S COVID-19 vaccine or a placebo. V is TRBV7-2 and J is TRBJ2-7, with TRBD1 identical over 7 bases. The CDR3: CASSLDRDSVYEQYF. The CDR3 nucleotides are TGTGCCAGCAGCTTAGACCGGGACAGTGTCTACGAGCAGTACTTC. Full variable domain (missing parts from reference TRBV7-2 and TRBJ2-7): GAGVSQSPSNKVTEKGKDVELRCDPISGHTALYWYRQSLGQGLEFLIYFQGNSAPDKSGLPSDRFSAERTGGSVSTLTIQRTQQEDSAVYLCASSLDRDSVYEQYFGPGTRLTVT.